Listed below are T cell receptor beta chains from one sample, sequenced in a study of blood T cell repertoires in COVID-19. TCRdb's table, derived via immunoSEQ multiplex PCR, lists solely in-frame clones and lacks some. Of fewer than 200,000 clones listed, approximately 87% are singletons. Sample: PBMCs or T cells enriched from blood (not recorded which). Receptor source: a woman aged 45-65 years who had recovered from COVID-19. CDR3s include the opening cysteine and the closing phenylalanine or tryptophan. Clone size appears in some rows only: once, few, many, or a class for an expanded clone.

TRBJ1-1 TRBV19 - CASSIVLANTEAFF
TRBJ2-2 TRBV19 - CASRPRAGGNTGELFF
TRBJ2-3 TRBV9 - CASSFSGASTDTQYF
TRBJ1-1 TRBV11-2 - CASSHGSLNTEAFF
TRBJ1-2 TRBV28 - CASSQPNPRLEGYTF
TRBJ2-3 TRBV19 - CASSPSTDTQYF
TRBJ2-3 TRBV7-9 - CASRVTSTDTQYF
TRBJ2-3 TRBV10-3 - CATTGTKFTDTQYF
TRBJ2-3 TRBV29-1 - CSAPPGNTDTQYF
TRBJ1-2 TRBV29-1 - CSVVGDYF
TRBJ1-1 TRBV3-1/TRBV3-2 - CASSQGDRDTEAFF
TRBJ1-1 TRBV5-4 - CASSFKGLEGRGTEAFF
TRBJ1-6 TRBV12-3/TRBV12-4 - CASRGQGASLLHF
TRBJ1-5 TRBV7-6 - CASSSQGGQPQHF
TRBJ2-5 TRBV3-1/TRBV3-2 few CASSQETTGAGETQYF
TRBJ2-6 TRBV7-8 - CASSFRGGPSYSGANVLTF
TRBJ1-5 TRBV18 - CASSPGRGSNQPQHF
TRBJ1-2 TRBV6-5 once CASSLGQANYGYTF
TRBJ1-2 TRBV5-1 - CASTGGQRLQLDGYTF
TRBJ1-5 TRBV27 - CASSPDRRSNQPQHF
TRBJ1-1 TRBV10-2 - CASSFSSHEAFF
TRBJ1-2 TRBV4-1 - CASSQWDSAGRFYGYTF
TRBJ2-3 TRBV7-9 once CASSPTGDTQYF
TRBJ2-3 TRBV7-3 - CASSSGQGSDTQYF
TRBJ2-2 TRBV4-1 - CASRRGSAVNTGELFF
TRBJ2-1 TRBV19 - CASRGGYFPYNEQFF
TRBJ2-1 TRBV7-9 - CASSPPPRGTYNEQFF
TRBJ1-5 TRBV19 once CASSRGTGNSNQPQHF
TRBJ1-5 TRBV12-5 - CASTAWELSQPQHF
TRBJ1-4 TRBV5-8 once CASSPGSVSNEKLFF
TRBJ2-3 TRBV6-4 few CASSGQSSSTDTQYF
TRBJ1-3 TRBV7-2 - CASSLEARVTGKAIYF
TRBJ1-5 TRBV19 few CASTRGRSNQPQHF
TRBJ1-2 TRBV7-2 - CASSLRQGAVAGYTF
TRBJ1-4 TRBV18 - CASSSDASPGKGLFF
TRBJ1-6 TRBV7-9 - CASSPTGDGSPLHF